This TCR beta chain was found in a study of blood T cell repertoires in COVID-19. With regard to this clone: The junction does not match germline at one end; this may be a read error.

Sequencing used immunoSEQ multiplex PCR; TCRdb keeps in-frame clones, though not all of them. The sample consists of about 74,000 clones, about nine tenths of them appearing once. The sequence derives from a human donor in a cohort sampled during active COVID-19. The specimen sequenced was peripheral blood.

In nucleotides, the CDR3 is TGTGCTAGCAGCGCCTTAGCGGGAGGTCAAGAGACCCAGTACTTC. Translated: CASSALAGGQETQYF. The J gene is TRBJ2-5, the V gene TRBV7-7; TRBD2 agrees at 10 bases. The CDR3 totals 15 residues. The germline gives CDR1 SSHAT, CDR2 FNYEAQ (reference sequence).